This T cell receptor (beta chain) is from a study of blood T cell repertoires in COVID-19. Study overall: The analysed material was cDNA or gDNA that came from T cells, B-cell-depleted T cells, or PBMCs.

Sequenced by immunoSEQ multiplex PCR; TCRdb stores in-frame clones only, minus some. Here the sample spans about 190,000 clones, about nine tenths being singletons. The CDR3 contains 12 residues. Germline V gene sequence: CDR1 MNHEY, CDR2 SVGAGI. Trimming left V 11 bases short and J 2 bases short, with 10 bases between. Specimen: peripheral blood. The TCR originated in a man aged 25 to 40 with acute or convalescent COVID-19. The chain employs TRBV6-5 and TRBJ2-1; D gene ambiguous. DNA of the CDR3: TGTGCCGGAGCCATAACCTACAATGAGCAGTTCTTC. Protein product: CAGAITYNEQFF.